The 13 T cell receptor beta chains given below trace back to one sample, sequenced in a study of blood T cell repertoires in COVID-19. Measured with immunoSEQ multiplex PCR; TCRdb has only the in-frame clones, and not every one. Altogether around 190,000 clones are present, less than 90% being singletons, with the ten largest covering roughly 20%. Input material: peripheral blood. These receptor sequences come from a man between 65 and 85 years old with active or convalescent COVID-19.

CDR3 DNA sequence: TGTGCCAGCGGGGCATCGGTGACCCAGTACTTC. Residues: CASGASVTQYF. The rearrangement joins TRBV28 to TRBJ2-5; D is possibly TRBD1 (5 bases). The V end was cut by 8 bases, the J end by 7 bases, with 11 bases between. The CDR3 length is 11 residues. Germline V gene data show CDR1 as MDHEN and CDR2 as SYDVKM.

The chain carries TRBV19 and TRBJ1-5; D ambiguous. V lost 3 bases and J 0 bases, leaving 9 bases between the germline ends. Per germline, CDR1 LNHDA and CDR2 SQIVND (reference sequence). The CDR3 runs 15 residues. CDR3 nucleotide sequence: TGTGCCAGTAGTATTCGGTACGGTAGCAATCAGCCCCAGCATTTT. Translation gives CASSIRYGSNQPQHF.

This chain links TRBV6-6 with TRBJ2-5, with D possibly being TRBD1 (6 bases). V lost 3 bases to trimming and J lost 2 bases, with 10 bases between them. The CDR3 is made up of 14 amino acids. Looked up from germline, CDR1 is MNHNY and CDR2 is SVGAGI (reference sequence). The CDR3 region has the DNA TGTGCCAGCAGTTATAGAAGGGGGCAAGAGACCCAGTACTTC. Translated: CASSYRRGQETQYF.

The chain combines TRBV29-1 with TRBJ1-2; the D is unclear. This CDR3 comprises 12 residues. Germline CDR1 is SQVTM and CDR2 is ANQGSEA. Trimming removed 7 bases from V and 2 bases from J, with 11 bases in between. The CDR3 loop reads CSGLDGNYGYTF. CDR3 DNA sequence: TGCAGCGGGCTTGACGGGAACTATGGCTACACCTTC.

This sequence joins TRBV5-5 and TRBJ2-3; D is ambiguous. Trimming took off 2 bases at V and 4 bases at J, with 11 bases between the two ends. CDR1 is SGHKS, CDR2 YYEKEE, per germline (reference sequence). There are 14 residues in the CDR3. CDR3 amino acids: CASSFSPVPDTQYF. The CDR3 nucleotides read TGTGCCAGCAGCTTTTCCCCGGTGCCAGATACGCAGTATTTT.

For the CDR3, the DNA is TGTGCCACGTCTGGAGCCGGCGGGTTAGATACGCAGTATTTT. Translated, it gives CATSGAGGLDTQYF. The V call is TRBV6-6, the J call TRBJ2-3; a weak D match, TRBD2 (5 bases). CDR1 and CDR2 (germline): MNHNY, SVGAGI (reference sequence). With 10 bases removed from V and 5 bases from J, the gap between germline ends came to 19 bases. The CDR3 runs to 14 residues.

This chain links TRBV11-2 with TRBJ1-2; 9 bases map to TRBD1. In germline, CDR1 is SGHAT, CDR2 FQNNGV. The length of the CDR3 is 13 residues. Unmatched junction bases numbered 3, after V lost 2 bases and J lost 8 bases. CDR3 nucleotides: TGTGCCAGCAGCTTATCCGGGACAGGGGGCTACACCTTC. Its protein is CASSLSGTGGYTF.

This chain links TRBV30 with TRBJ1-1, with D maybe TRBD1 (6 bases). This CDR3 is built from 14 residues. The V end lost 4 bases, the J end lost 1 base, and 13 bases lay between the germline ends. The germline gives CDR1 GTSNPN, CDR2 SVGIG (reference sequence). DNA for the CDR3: TGTGCCTGGACACCGGGACAAAAGAACACTGAAGCTTTCTTT. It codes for CAWTPGQKNTEAFF.

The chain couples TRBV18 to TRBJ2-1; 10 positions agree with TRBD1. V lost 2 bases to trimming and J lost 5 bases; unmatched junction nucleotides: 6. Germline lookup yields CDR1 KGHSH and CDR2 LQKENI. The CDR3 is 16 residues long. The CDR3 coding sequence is TGTGCCAGCTCACCAGGTCGACAGGGGGCCAACAATGAGCAGTTCTTC. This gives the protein CASSPGRQGANNEQFF.

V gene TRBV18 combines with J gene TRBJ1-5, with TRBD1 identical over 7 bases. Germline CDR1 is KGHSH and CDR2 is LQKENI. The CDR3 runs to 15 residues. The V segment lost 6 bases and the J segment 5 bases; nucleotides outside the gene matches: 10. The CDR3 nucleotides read TGTGCCAGCTCCCCAAGGACAGGAGGTGATCAGCCCCAGCATTTT. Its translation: CASSPRTGGDQPQHF.

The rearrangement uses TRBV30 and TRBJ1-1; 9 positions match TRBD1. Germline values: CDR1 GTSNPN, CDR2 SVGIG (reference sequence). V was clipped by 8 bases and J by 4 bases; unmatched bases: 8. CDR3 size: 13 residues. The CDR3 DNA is TGTGCCCGGGAGGGACAGGGAAGCACTGAAGCTTTCTTT. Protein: CAREGQGSTEAFF.

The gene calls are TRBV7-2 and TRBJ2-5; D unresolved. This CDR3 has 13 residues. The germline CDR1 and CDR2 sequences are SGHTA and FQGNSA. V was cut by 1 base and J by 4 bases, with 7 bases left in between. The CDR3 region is CASSLDLGETQYF. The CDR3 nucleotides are TGTGCCAGCAGCTTAGATCTAGGAGAGACCCAGTACTTC.

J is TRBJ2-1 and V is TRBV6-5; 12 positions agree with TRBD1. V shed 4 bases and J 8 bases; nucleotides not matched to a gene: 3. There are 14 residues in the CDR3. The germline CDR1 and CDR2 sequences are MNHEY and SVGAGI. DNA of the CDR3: TGTGCCAGCAGTTGGGACAGGGGGCCCGATGAGCAGTTCTTC. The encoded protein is CASSWDRGPDEQFF.